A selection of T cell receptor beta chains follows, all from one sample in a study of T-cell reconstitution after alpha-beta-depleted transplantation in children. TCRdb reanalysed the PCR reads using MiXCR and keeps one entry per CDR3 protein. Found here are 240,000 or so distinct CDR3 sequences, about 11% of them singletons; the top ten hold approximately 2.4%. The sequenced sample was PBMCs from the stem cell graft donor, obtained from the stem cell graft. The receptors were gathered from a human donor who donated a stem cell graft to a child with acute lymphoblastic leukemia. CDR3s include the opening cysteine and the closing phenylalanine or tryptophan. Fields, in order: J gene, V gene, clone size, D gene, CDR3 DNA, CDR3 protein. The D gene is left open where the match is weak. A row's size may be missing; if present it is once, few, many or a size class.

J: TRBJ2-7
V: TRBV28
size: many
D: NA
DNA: TGTGCCAGCAGCGACGGACAAGCCCAGTACGAGCAGTACTTC
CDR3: CASSDGQAQYEQYF

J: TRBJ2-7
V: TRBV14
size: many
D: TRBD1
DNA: TGTGCCAGCAAGAGGGACAGGGGCTCCTACGAGCAGTACTTC
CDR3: CASKRDRGSYEQYF

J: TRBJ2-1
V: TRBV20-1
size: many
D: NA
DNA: TGCAGTGCCGCCTGGGGGAGTGAGCAGTTCTTC
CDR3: CSAAWGSEQFF

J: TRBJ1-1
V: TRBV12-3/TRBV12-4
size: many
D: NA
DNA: TGTGCCAGCAGCCCGGACAGTACTGAAGCTTTCTTT
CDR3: CASSPDSTEAFF

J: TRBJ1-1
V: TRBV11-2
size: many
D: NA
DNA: TGTGCCAGCAGCTTAGCCGCCAGGGCTGAAGCTTTCTTT
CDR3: CASSLAARAEAFF

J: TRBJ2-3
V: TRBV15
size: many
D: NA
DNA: TGTGCCACCACTAATGGGGGAGGAAGGGATCCGGTAGATACGCAGTATTTT
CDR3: CATTNGGGRDPVDTQYF

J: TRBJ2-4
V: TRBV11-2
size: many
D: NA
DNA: TGTGCCAGCAGTGATAGGGGGGAACTACTAGCCAAAAACATTCAGTACTTC
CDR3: CASSDRGELLAKNIQYF

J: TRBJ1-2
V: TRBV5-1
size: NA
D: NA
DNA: TGCGCCAGCAGCCGGGAGCGGGGGACCTATGGCTACACCTTC
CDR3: CASSRERGTYGYTF

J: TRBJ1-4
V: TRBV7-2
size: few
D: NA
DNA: TGTGCCAGCAGCTTAGGTGCGAGGGAAGGAAAACTGTTTTTT
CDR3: CASSLGAREGKLFF

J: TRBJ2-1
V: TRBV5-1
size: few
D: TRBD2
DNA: TGCGCCAGCACCTTCACAGCGGGAGGAACCTACAATGAGCAGTTCTTC
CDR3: CASTFTAGGTYNEQFF

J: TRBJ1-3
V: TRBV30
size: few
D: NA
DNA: TGTGCCTGGAGTGTACCCGTGTTCGGAAACACCATATATTTT
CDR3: CAWSVPVFGNTIYF

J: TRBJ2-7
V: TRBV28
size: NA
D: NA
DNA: TGTGCCAGCAAACTACATGTCTCCTACGAGCAGTACTTC
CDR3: CASKLHVSYEQYF

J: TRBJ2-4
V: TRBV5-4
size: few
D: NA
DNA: TGTGCCAGCAGCTTGGCGGGGTCCGGCGGGGTCTTTTCTGCCCGAGCGAAAAAAAACATTCAGTACTTC
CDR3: CASSLAGSGGVFSARAKKNIQYF

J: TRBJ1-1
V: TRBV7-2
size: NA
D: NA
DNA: TGTGCCAGCAGCTTAGAGGAGTCTAACACTGAAGCTTTCTTT
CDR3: CASSLEESNTEAFF

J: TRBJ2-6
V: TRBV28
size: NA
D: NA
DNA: TGTGCCAGCAGTACCACCGGATCTAACTCTGGGGCCAACGGCCTGACTTTC
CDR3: CASSTTGSNSGANGLTF

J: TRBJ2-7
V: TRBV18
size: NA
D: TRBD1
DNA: TGTGCCAGCTCCCTTCGGGAAGGGGGCAACGAGCAGTACTTC
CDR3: CASSLREGGNEQYF

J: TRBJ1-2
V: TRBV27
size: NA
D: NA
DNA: TGTGCCAGCAGTTCACTTCTCAGAAGGGACCAGATTAGGGGCGGCTACACCTTC
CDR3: CASSSLLRRDQIRGGYTF

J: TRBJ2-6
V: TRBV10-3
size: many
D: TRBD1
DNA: TGTGCCATGTTGATTCCGGGACAGGGGGCCAACGTCCTGACTTTC
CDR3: CAMLIPGQGANVLTF

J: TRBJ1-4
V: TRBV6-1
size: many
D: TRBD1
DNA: TGTGCCAGCCGAGGGACAGGGGCTAATGAAAAACTGTTTTTT
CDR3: CASRGTGANEKLFF

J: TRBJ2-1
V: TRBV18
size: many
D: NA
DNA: TGTGCCAGCTCATCCGATCGGACAAGAACCTACAATGAGCAGTTCTTC
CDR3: CASSSDRTRTYNEQFF

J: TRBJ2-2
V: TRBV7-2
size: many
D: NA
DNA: TGTGCCAGCAGCTTAGGGGCGGGCCCGAGGACCGGGGAGCTGTTTTTT
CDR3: CASSLGAGPRTGELFF

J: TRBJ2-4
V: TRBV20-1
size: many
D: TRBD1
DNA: TGCAGCGGAGACAGGGGTCTAGCCAAAAACATTCAGTACTTC
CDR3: CSGDRGLAKNIQYF

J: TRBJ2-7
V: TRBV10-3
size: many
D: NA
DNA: TGTGCCATCAGTGCCCTCGACAAGTCCTACGAGCAGTACTTC
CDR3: CAISALDKSYEQYF

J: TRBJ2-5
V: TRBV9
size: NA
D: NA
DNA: TGTGCCAGCAGCGTAGATGCACAGGTCCAAGAGACCCAGTACTTC
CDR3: CASSVDAQVQETQYF

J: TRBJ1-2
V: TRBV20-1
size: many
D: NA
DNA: TGCAGTGCTAGTAACGGAATCTATGGCTACACCTTC
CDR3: CSASNGIYGYTF

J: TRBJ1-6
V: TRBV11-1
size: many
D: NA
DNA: TGTGCCAGCAGCCTCGGGGGAGGGGTTACCTCCCTGGGGTCACCCCTCCACTTT
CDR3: CASSLGGGVTSLGSPLHF

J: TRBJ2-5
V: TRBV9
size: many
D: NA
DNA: TGTGCCAGCAGCCCATTAAACGGACATGGGGAGACCCAGTACTTC
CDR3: CASSPLNGHGETQYF

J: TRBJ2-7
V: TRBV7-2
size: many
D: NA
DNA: TGTGCCAGCAGCTTAGCTCCCGGGACACCTTCCTACGAGCAGTACTTC
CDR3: CASSLAPGTPSYEQYF

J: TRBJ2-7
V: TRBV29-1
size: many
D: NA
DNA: TGCAGCGTTGAGCAACAAAACTATCCCCCGAGGAACGAGCAGTACTTC
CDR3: CSVEQQNYPPRNEQYF

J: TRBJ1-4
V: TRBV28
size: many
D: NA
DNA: TGTGCCAGCAGTTTACCGGGTGCTAATGAAAAACTGTTTTTT
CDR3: CASSLPGANEKLFF

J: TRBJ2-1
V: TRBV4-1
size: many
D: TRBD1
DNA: TGCGCCAGCAGCCACTCAGACAGGGCCTACAATGAGCACTTCTTC
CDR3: CASSHSDRAYNEHFF

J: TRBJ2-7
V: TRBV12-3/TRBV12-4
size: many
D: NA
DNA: TGTGCCAGCAGTCTCGGACGGGCCGAGCAGTACTTC
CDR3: CASSLGRAEQYF

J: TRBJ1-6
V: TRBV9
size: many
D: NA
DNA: TGTGCCAGCAGCGCCCGGGAAGGGAATTCACCCCTCCACTTT
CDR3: CASSAREGNSPLHF

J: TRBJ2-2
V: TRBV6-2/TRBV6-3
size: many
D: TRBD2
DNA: TGTGCCAGCAGTTCTGGACTAGCATCGGGTGGGGAGCTGTTTTTT
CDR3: CASSSGLASGGELFF

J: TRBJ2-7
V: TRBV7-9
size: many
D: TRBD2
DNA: TGTGCCAGCAGCCGGACTAGCGGGAGTATAAGTTACGAGCAGTACTTC
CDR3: CASSRTSGSISYEQYF

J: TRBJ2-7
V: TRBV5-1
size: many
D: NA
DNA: TGCGCCAGCAGCTTAGGGGGGCCCGACGAGCAGTACTTC
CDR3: CASSLGGPDEQYF

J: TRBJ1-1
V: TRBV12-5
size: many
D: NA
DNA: TGTGCTAGTTCTTGGGGGGAGACTGAAGCTTTCTTT
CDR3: CASSWGETEAFF

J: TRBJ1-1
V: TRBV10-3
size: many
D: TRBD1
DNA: TGTGCCATCAGTGTCAACAGGGGGCTTCACACTGAAGCTTTCTTT
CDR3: CAISVNRGLHTEAFF

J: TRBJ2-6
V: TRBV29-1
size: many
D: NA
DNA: TGCAGCGTTGAAGAACAGTCCGTTGCCGTCCTGACTTTC
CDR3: CSVEEQSVAVLTF

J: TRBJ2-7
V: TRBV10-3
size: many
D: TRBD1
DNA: TGTGCCATCGGCCTGGGACAGGGAATCTACGAGCAGTACTTC
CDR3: CAIGLGQGIYEQYF